Listed below are T cell receptor beta chains from one sample, sequenced in a study of patients and donors after allogeneic stem cell transplantation. Using its own MiXCR run on the RT-PCR reads, TCRdb lists one record per CDR3 protein. Of some 200,000 distinct CDR3 sequences listed, around two fifths are singletons. Sample: blood, either unsorted or a sorted T cell fraction (not recorded which). The receptors here all came from a human donor who was either an allogeneic HSCT recipient or a stem cell or donor lymphocyte infusion donor (not recorded which). It is not recorded whose cells these are; they may come from a transplant donor. The CDR3 runs from the conserved cysteine through the conserved F or W. A D gene is named only where the DNA matches it firmly. Part of the rows lack a size; the others show once, few, many or a class for expanded clones.

j_gene | v_gene | abundance | d_gene | CDR3nt | CDR3aa
TRBJ2-5 | TRBV10-3 | NA | TRBD1 | TGTGCCATCAGTGGGGGACAGGGCGAGACCCAGTACTTC | CAISGGQGETQYF
TRBJ2-3 | TRBV12-3/TRBV12-4 | NA | TRBD2 | TGTGCCAGCAGTTTACTAGCGGGAGGGCCTCTCGCAGATACGCAGTATTTT | CASSLLAGGPLADTQYF
TRBJ2-7 | TRBV7-9 | few | NA | TGTGCCAGCAGCTTAGCTGGCAAGACCTACGAGCAGTACTTC | CASSLAGKTYEQYF
TRBJ2-1 | TRBV12-3/TRBV12-4 | NA | NA | TGTGCCAGCACACCAGGGACCGAGGGGAATGAGCAGTTCTTC | CASTPGTEGNEQFF
TRBJ1-1 | TRBV4-3 | NA | NA | TGCGCCAGCAGCGATACAGGGCACACTGAAGCTTTCTTT | CASSDTGHTEAFF
TRBJ2-1 | TRBV2 | NA | NA | TGTGCCAGCAGCCAGAGACAGATTTACAATGAGCAGTTCTTC | CASSQRQIYNEQFF
TRBJ1-1 | TRBV5-1 | NA | NA | TGCGCCAGCAGCTTGTTGAGAGGGAACACTGAAGCTTTCTTT | CASSLLRGNTEAFF
TRBJ1-1 | TRBV24-1 | few | TRBD1 | TGTGCCACCAGTGACTTGACCGGGACAGGGGGCGAGGGCACTGAAGCTTTCTTT | CATSDLTGTGGEGTEAFF
TRBJ1-5 | TRBV4-1 | few | NA | TGCGCCAGCAGCCAAGAGGGACACCTAGGCAGCAATCAGCCCCAGCATTTT | CASSQEGHLGSNQPQHF
TRBJ1-1 | TRBV12-3/TRBV12-4 | NA | NA | TGTGCCAGCGGTCCGGGGGGCATGGACACTGAAGCTTTCTTT | CASGPGGMDTEAFF
TRBJ1-2 | TRBV6-5 | few | TRBD1 | TGTGCCAGCACCGCTAACAGGGGGCGGAGGTACGGCTACACCTTC | CASTANRGRRYGYTF
TRBJ1-1 | TRBV12-3/TRBV12-4 | NA | NA | TGTGCCAGCAGTTTCAATGCCGGGGCGAACACTGAAGCTTTCTTT | CASSFNAGANTEAFF
TRBJ2-7 | TRBV20-1 | NA | TRBD2 | TGCAGTGCTAGAGGGCTAGCGGGAGGGCACGAGCAGTACTTC | CSARGLAGGHEQYF
TRBJ2-7 | TRBV20-1 | NA | TRBD1 | TGCAGTGCAACGGACAGGGCTACCTCCTACGAGCAGTACTTC | CSATDRATSYEQYF
TRBJ2-7 | TRBV6-2/TRBV6-3 | NA | NA | TGTGCCAGCACCGGCAAGGGCCTCTTTTACGAGCAGTACTTC | CASTGKGLFYEQYF
TRBJ1-6 | TRBV11-2 | once | TRBD1 | TGTGCCAGCAGCACCGGACAGGGGCGGTCACCCCTCCACTTT | CASSTGQGRSPLHF
TRBJ2-3 | TRBV5-4 | NA | TRBD2 | TGTGCCAGCAGCCGTAGCGGGGGCACAGATACGCAGTATTTT | CASSRSGGTDTQYF
TRBJ1-1 | TRBV15 | NA | NA | TGTGCCACCAGCAGAGATCTCACAGGATTATCGAACACTGAAGCTTTCTTT | CATSRDLTGLSNTEAFF
TRBJ1-2 | TRBV2 | many | TRBD1 | TGTGCCAGCAAAGGGACAGGTGATAACTATGGCTACACCTTC | CASKGTGDNYGYTF
TRBJ1-2 | TRBV6-5 | few | NA | TGTGCCAGCAGTTACGCCCAAGGCGATGGCTACACCTTC | CASSYAQGDGYTF
TRBJ1-2 | TRBV12-3/TRBV12-4 | NA | NA | TGTGCCAGCAGTGAGACCCCCAGGGACCTCAATGGCTACACCTTC | CASSETPRDLNGYTF
TRBJ2-4 | TRBV6-5 | few | NA | TGTGCCAGCAGTTACTCGACGGATCTAGCCAAAAACATTCAGTACTTC | CASSYSTDLAKNIQYF
TRBJ1-2 | TRBV7-2 | few | NA | TGTGCCAGCAGCTTCGGAGACTCCCTCTATGGCTACACCTTC | CASSFGDSLYGYTF
TRBJ2-3 | TRBV7-2 | NA | TRBD1 | TGTGCCAGCAGCTTAGTGGACAGGGGGAGGACAGATACGCAGTATTTT | CASSLVDRGRTDTQYF
TRBJ1-4 | TRBV3-1 | few | TRBD1 | TGTGCCAGCAGCCGGACAGGGCTTGCAACTAATGAAAAACTGTTTTTT | CASSRTGLATNEKLFF
TRBJ2-5 | TRBV28 | NA | TRBD2 | TGTGCCAGCAGTTTATGGAGGCTAGCGGGAGAAAACCAAGAGACCCAGTACTTC | CASSLWRLAGENQETQYF
TRBJ2-1 | TRBV5-1 | NA | TRBD2 | TGCGCCAGCAGTTTGAGCGGGACCCTCAATGAGCAGTTCTTC | CASSLSGTLNEQFF
TRBJ1-1 | TRBV12-3/TRBV12-4 | few | TRBD1 | TGTGCCAGCACTCGGGACAGCCACACTGAAGCTTTCTTT | CASTRDSHTEAFF
TRBJ2-1 | TRBV10-2 | NA | TRBD2 | TGCGCCAGCAGTGAACTAGCGGGAGAAGGTGAGCAGTTCTTC | CASSELAGEGEQFF
TRBJ1-1 | TRBV12-3/TRBV12-4 | few | NA | TGTGCCAGCAGTCAAGCCTATGCGAACACTGAAGCTTTCTTT | CASSQAYANTEAFF
TRBJ2-2 | TRBV5-1 | NA | NA | TGCGCCAGCAGCTTGGCCCCGGGGATGAACACCGGGGAGCTGTTTTTT | CASSLAPGMNTGELFF
TRBJ2-3 | TRBV6-5 | NA | NA | TGTGCCAGCAGTCCCAGACGTGGCTCCTGGGGCACAGATACGCAGTATTTT | CASSPRRGSWGTDTQYF
TRBJ1-2 | TRBV6-5 | few | TRBD1 | TGTGCCAGCAGTCCGGACAGGTCGGGCGGCTACACCTTC | CASSPDRSGGYTF
TRBJ1-1 | TRBV7-2 | few | NA | TGTGCCAGCAGCTTAGAACCGAACAGACCGAACACTGAAGCTTTCTTT | CASSLEPNRPNTEAFF
TRBJ2-2 | TRBV5-1 | NA | NA | TGCGCCAGCAATGTAGGGGGGTCGAACACCGGGGAGCTGTTTTTT | CASNVGGSNTGELFF
TRBJ2-5 | TRBV28 | once | TRBD1 | TGTGCCAGCAGCCATGGACAGGAAGAGACCCAGTACTTC | CASSHGQEETQYF
TRBJ1-4 | TRBV12-3/TRBV12-4 | NA | NA | TGTGCCAGCAGTCTAGGGATGTCGGAGGGGGCTAATGAAAAACTGTTTTTT | CASSLGMSEGANEKLFF
TRBJ1-3 | TRBV29-1 | few | NA | TGCAGCGTGAGAGACGGACATAAAGGAAACACCATATATTTT | CSVRDGHKGNTIYF
TRBJ2-1 | TRBV13 | NA | NA | TGTGCCAGCAGCTTAGGCCTTTGGGGGACATCCTACAATGAGCAGTTCTTC | CASSLGLWGTSYNEQFF
TRBJ2-7 | TRBV27 | NA | TRBD2 | TGTGCCAGCAGTTTATCTACTAGCGGGACCTACGAGCAGTACTTC | CASSLSTSGTYEQYF
TRBJ2-3 | TRBV27 | NA | TRBD1 | TGTGACTCACAGGGGGGCGCAGATACGCAGTATTTT | CDSQGGADTQYF
TRBJ2-5 | TRBV5-1 | NA | TRBD2 | TGCGCCAGCAGCTGGACTAGCGGGAGTAGAGAGACCCAGTACTTC | CASSWTSGSRETQYF
TRBJ1-1 | TRBV29-1 | NA | NA | TGCAGCGTTCAGAGGCAGGGTCTACAGAACACTGAAGCTTTCTTT | CSVQRQGLQNTEAFF
TRBJ1-6 | TRBV12-3/TRBV12-4 | few | NA | TGTGCCAGCAGTTTACAGGATCTAAATTCACCCCTCCACTTT | CASSLQDLNSPLHF
TRBJ2-7 | TRBV5-1 | NA | TRBD2 | TGCGCCAGCAGCCCGGGACTAGCGGACTCCTACGAGCAGTACTTC | CASSPGLADSYEQYF
TRBJ1-1 | TRBV6-2/TRBV6-3 | NA | NA | TGTGCCAGCAGTTACATTCGGGTTGATGGGGACACTGAAGCTTTCTTT | CASSYIRVDGDTEAFF
TRBJ2-7 | TRBV9 | NA | NA | TGTGCCAGCAGTGAAGGGCAGGGTCCTCTTTCCGAGCAGTACTTC | CASSEGQGPLSEQYF
TRBJ1-4 | TRBV10-3 | few | NA | TGTGCCATCAGTGGGACAGCTAATGAAAAACTGTTTTTT | CAISGTANEKLFF
TRBJ2-7 | TRBV29-1 | NA | NA | TGCAGCGGCGACCCCGGGCGGGGTTGCTCCTACGAGCAGTACTTC | CSGDPGRGCSYEQYF
TRBJ2-5 | TRBV7-2 | few | NA | TGTGCCAGCAACCTAGGAGACCGTAAGGGAGAGACCCAGTACTTC | CASNLGDRKGETQYF
TRBJ2-3 | TRBV24-1 | few | TRBD2 | TGTGCCACCAGTGGTGTGACTAGCGGGATCGATACGCAGTATTTT | CATSGVTSGIDTQYF
TRBJ1-6 | TRBV6-5 | few | NA | TGTGCCAGCAGCCTTACGATCCAGGGTAGCACCTATAATTCACCCCTCCACTTT | CASSLTIQGSTYNSPLHF
TRBJ1-6 | TRBV28 | NA | TRBD1 | TGTGCCAGCAAACCGGACAGGGGAAATTCACCCCTCCACTTT | CASKPDRGNSPLHF
TRBJ2-1 | TRBV6-5 | few | TRBD2 | TGTGCCAGCAGTTACCTGGGACTAGAGTCCTACAATGAGCAGTTCTTC | CASSYLGLESYNEQFF